This T cell receptor (beta chain) was captured by sequencing in a study of blood T cells in healthy people across ages (dated by TCRdb to about 2015). Looking at the study overall: In model experiments, template switching captured about one uniquely barcoded TCR beta cDNA molecule for every two T cells. Age-related changes in TCR beta repertoire diversity were measured in the study by deep sequencing normalized with unique cDNA molecular identifiers. The donors were divided into four age groups: young (average approximately 17 years), middle-aged (roughly 40), aged (around 59) and long-lived (more than 75). To avoid experimental bias, donors of different ages were distributed randomly across sequencing lanes. The study analyzed two additional independent replicas of 1 million unique cDNA reads from the same blood draw for two donors, one aged 18 to 30 and one aged 80 or older.

This clonotype was seen a handful of times. The specificity of this receptor is unknown. No per-base quality is available; no much larger clone lies one base away. Receptor libraries were prepared by 5' RACE. Sequenced using an Illumina HiSeq 2500. A second PCR of 7 to 11 cycles was performed with a sample-barcoded 5' primer and a J-beta primer mix. Each TCR beta cDNA molecule received a unique molecular identifier from a template-switch 5' adaptor carrying 12 random nucleotides. At least 2.5 million CDR3-containing paired-end reads were obtained from each sample. The Mint cDNA synthesis kit, primed by a TRBC-specific oligonucleotide, was used to synthesize first-strand cDNA from all RNA. All cDNA was treated with uracil-DNA glycosylase and then went through a first 18-cycle PCR with the universal primers M1SS and BC2_uni_R. The study's own analysis went as follows. For normalization, 1 million high-quality reads, each with a distinct molecular identifier, were randomly selected from each sample. Instead of being binned into consensus sequences, reads that shared molecular identifiers were thrown out. CDR3 identification, clonotype clustering and error correction used MiTCR with a Q25 quality threshold and the strictest error-elimination algorithm. Lower-bound total TCR beta diversity was estimated with a nonparametric unseen species model using Euler transformation. The public reads were reprocessed in TCRdb via fastp at Q25 and MiXCR, keeping in-frame beta chains. Duplicate CDR3 protein sequences are folded into a single record with the most common DNA and genes. What appears here as the V and J calls and clone size reflects TCRdb's work, not the paper's. The sample table records 850,000 to 950,000 distinct CDR3 sequences; about 30% of these occur just once. The top ten hold around 15% of the sample.

What the study reported, not specific to this receptor: There was a strong correlation between observed TCR beta diversity and the percentage of naive T cells measured by flow cytometry. Because donor CMV infection status was unknown, age-related changes in expanded clonotypes were potentially confounded. Compared with the aged group, the long-lived group had more naive CD4+ T cells, fewer expanded clones and increased TCR diversity, a pattern suggesting age selection. Because profiling used bulk unsorted PBMCs, naive and antigen-experienced compartments could not be compared conclusively. As age increased, observed TCR beta diversity per million T cells dropped in a roughly linear way, and a significant reduction was already evident by age 40. Total diversity estimates from one million sequenced T cells were considered lower bounds and underestimates.

CDR1 and CDR2 are read off the germline V gene (reference sequence) as MNHNY and SVGAGI. V loses 7 bases, J loses 4 bases, and the germline ends lie 13 bases apart. From the cysteine up to the phenylalanine, the CDR3 has a length of 14 residues. Just CDR3 DNA is preserved here, 42 bases in frame from base 1. The 39 donors, aged 6 to 90 years, were systemically healthy Caucasian individuals from Russia. Each donor gave approximately 9.3 milliliters of peripheral blood, collected into EDTA-treated Vacutainer tubes. Ficoll-Paque density-gradient centrifugation was used to isolate PBMCs, with at least 7 million obtained per sample. Total RNA was extracted from PBMCs with Trizol reagent, with at least 5.5 micrograms obtained per sample. For every donor, flow cytometry on a PBMC aliquot measured the percentage of naive CD45RAhigh/CD27high T cells.

The source material was blood. The chain joins TRBV6-6 to TRBJ1-4, and possibly TRBD1, on 6 matching bases. The clonotype comes from a woman aged 80 or over in good health. The DNA reads as follows: TGTGCCAGCACCTTAGGGGGGGTTAATGAAAAACTGTTTTTT. Its protein reads: CASTLGGVNEKLFF.